This paragraph reports one T cell receptor (beta chain). It lacks a known antigen. Per-nucleotide qualities are absent, and no much larger clonotype sits a single base away. Library preparation was by the immunoSEQ multiplex PCR assay. Imported from immuneACCESS, the table was reduced by TCRdb to in-frame sequences with V and J called. These copies leave out some clones; in studies compared against another copy, an unresolved V gene accounts for under half, and the cause of the remainder is not known. The sample includes approximately 1,900 clones, with 87% observed a single time. The biggest ten clones account for approximately 73% of the sample. Trimming at the junction amounts to 6 bases on V and 0 bases on J, and the germline ends lie 5 bases apart. The CDR3 contains 12 residues, cysteine and phenylalanine counted. Only the CDR3 DNA stays, 36 bases, in frame from base 1. As encoded in the germline V gene, CDR1 is MNHGY while CDR2 is SAAAGT.

Baseline tumor tissue collected before treatment was sequenced to identify tumor-specific TCR clonotypes. The study used next-generation sequencing of T-cell receptor sequences to monitor peripheral T-cell lymphoma patients receiving frontline treatment on a trial. The data were taken from a study of circulating tumor DNA in untreated peripheral T-cell lymphoma listed by TCRdb under 2021. General findings and caveats noted by the study authors: Tumor-specific clonotypes were identified in roughly 75% of patients, from 85% to 90% of baseline tissues and 67% of baseline serum samples.

This sequence uses TRBV6-8 and TRBJ1-1, with no confident D gene call. Sequenced material: tumor tissue. This TCR was sampled from a human donor with peripheral T-cell lymphoma. The DNA sequence is TGTGCCAGCAGGGCAGTGAACACTGAAGCTTTCTTT. It is translated as CASRAVNTEAFF.